This T cell receptor (beta chain) was identified in a study of T cell responses to AZD1222 COVID-19 vaccine. Study results and caveats: Spike-spanning, vaccine-associated CD4 TCRs were dominant at 160-218 and 743-854.

V was pared by 3 bases and J by 0 bases, with 2 bases between. Germline V CDR1 and CDR2: PRHDT, FYEKMQ (reference sequence). The CDR3 loop spans 12 amino acids. Notes on this clone: As yet, its antigen is unknown.

The method was immunoSEQ multiplex PCR; TCRdb's version includes in-frame clones alone and lacks a portion of them. This repertoire shows 130,000 or so clones, 75% to 90% found once; its top ten account for over 8.5%. This chain joins TRBV13 and TRBJ1-1, with no clear D. The sequence was obtained from an adult in good health. Specimen: peripheral blood, collected on day 0 of MenACWY control vaccination. The CDR3 reads CASSFVNTEAFF. CDR3 nucleotides: TGTGCCAGCAGCTTCGTGAACACTGAAGCTTTCTTT.